This T cell receptor beta chain derives from a study of control samples from healthy donors and cancer patients. Profiled with immunoSEQ multiplex PCR; TCRdb holds only in-frame clones, not every one. Of about 150,000 clones listed, around 90% are singletons. This CDR3 spans 17 amino acids. J gave up 4 bases and V 1 base, and 10 bases lay outside the gene matches. The germline CDR1 and CDR2 sequences are SGHVS and FQNEAQ. Sequencing used blood. This receptor was taken from a man under 40 in good health. This rearrangement joins TRBV7-8 to TRBJ1-3; the match to TRBD1 covers 7 bases. DNA of the CDR3: TGTGCCAGCAGCTTAGACCACAGGGGATCCGGCGGAAACACCATATATTTT. Translated, it gives CASSLDHRGSGGNTIYF.